Each of the 24 T cell receptor beta chains below was sequenced from the same sample in a study of blood T cell repertoires in COVID-19 (dated by TCRdb to 2018 to 2020). Library preparation used the immunoSEQ multiplex PCR assay. Drawn from immuneACCESS, this table holds only the in-frame rearrangements with V and J called that TCRdb kept. Clones are partly lost; checked studies trace under half to an unresolved V gene and leave the rest unexplained. Counted in this sample were approximately 250,000 clones; about nine tenths of them appeared once. 2.2% of the sample rests with the top ten. The specimen was peripheral blood. The source of these receptors is a man in his thirties or forties who had recovered from COVID-19.

A few counts support this clone. The chain uses TRBV30 and TRBJ2-5, with D possibly TRBD2 on 5 matching bases. The CDR3 consists of 10 residues. V dropped 7 bases and J dropped 5 bases, with 8 bases sitting between them. Germline V gives CDR1 GTSNPN, CDR2 SVGIG (reference sequence). For the CDR3, the DNA is TGTGCCTTGAGGAGGGAGACCCAGTACTTC. This translates into CALRRETQYF.

The rearrangement uses TRBV5-1 and TRBJ2-2; TRBD2 matches 8 bases. CDR3 length: 18 amino acids. Germline V gene lookup returns CDR1 SGHRS and CDR2 YFSETQ. V was clipped by 8 bases and J by 2 bases; unmatched bases: 17. Here the CDR3 reads CARNLTRGSGDNTGELFF. The CDR3, as DNA: TGCGCCAGGAATCTCACGCGGGGTAGCGGGGATAACACCGGGGAGCTGTTTTTT.

This clone was detected once. V and J are TRBV5-4 and TRBJ2-7; TRBD1 might be the D (8 bases). The CDR3 totals 16 residues. V gave up 5 bases and J gave up 7 bases, with 25 bases separating them. CDR1 and CDR2 from the germline V gene are SGHNT and YYREEE (reference sequence). CDR3 region: CASRHYRTGREEEQYF. CDR3 sequence (DNA): TGTGCCAGCAGACACTACCGGACAGGGAGGGAGGAGGAGCAGTACTTC.

The chain employs TRBV29-1 and TRBJ1-2, with D maybe TRBD1 (5 bases). Looked up from germline, CDR1 is SQVTM and CDR2 is ANQGSEA. V was trimmed by 7 bases and J by 6 bases, leaving 18 bases between them. The length of the CDR3 is 13 residues. CDR3 DNA: TGCAGCGCTACGGATCTTACGGGGGATGGCTACACCTTC. Protein sequence: CSATDLTGDGYTF.

The chain joins TRBV7-6 to TRBJ1-2, with D maybe TRBD1 (5 bases). V lost 2 bases to trimming and J lost 8 bases, with 18 bases between them. The CDR3 spans 15 residues. The germline V gene encodes CDR1 SGHVS and CDR2 FNYEAQ. In DNA, the CDR3 is TGTGCCAGCAGCTTATCAGCAGGGCTAGTGAGGGGCTACACCTTC. Amino acids: CASSLSAGLVRGYTF.

The CDR3 spells CSSSSADTEAFF. CDR3 sequence (DNA): TGCAGCTCCTCCTCAGCGGACACTGAAGCTTTCTTT. J is TRBJ1-1 and V is TRBV29-1; D not resolved. The CDR3 has 12 amino acids. CDR1 and CDR2 (germline): SQVTM, ANQGSEA. Trimming pared 8 bases from V and 3 bases from J, leaving 13 bases between.

The chain carries TRBV6-5 and TRBJ2-7; 7 nucleotides agree with TRBD1. The CDR3 totals 13 residues. J was trimmed by 8 bases and V by 6 bases; bases with no gene match: 10. Germline lookup yields CDR1 MNHEY and CDR2 SVGAGI. CDR3 sequence: CASRPGQTAKQYF. The CDR3 DNA reads as TGTGCCAGCAGGCCGGGACAGACCGCTAAGCAGTACTTC.

V gene TRBV14 combines with J gene TRBJ1-1; 10 positions match TRBD1. Germline values: CDR1 SGHDN, CDR2 FVKESK. CDR3 length: 12 amino acids. With 1 base clipped from V and 10 bases from J, the junction kept 0 bases outside the gene matches. DNA of the CDR3: TGTGCCAGCAGCCAAGGGGACAGGGGAGCTTTCTTT. This gives the protein CASSQGDRGAFF.

The chain uses TRBV2 and TRBJ2-7; D is possibly TRBD1 (6 bases). Germline lookup yields CDR1 SNHLY and CDR2 FYNNEI. The CDR3 contains 12 residues. V dropped 6 bases and J dropped 3 bases, with 9 bases sitting between them. The CDR3: CASRADSYEQYF. CDR3 nucleotide sequence: TGTGCCAGCAGAGCGGACAGCTACGAGCAGTACTTC.

The chain couples TRBV19 to TRBJ1-6; 9 bases align to TRBD1. Trimming removed 5 bases from V and 5 bases from J; junction bases left unmatched: 4. CDR1 LNHDA and CDR2 SQIVND come from the germline V gene (reference sequence). CDR3 size: 15 residues. The CDR3 sequence is CASSSTGGHNSPLHF. DNA of the CDR3: TGTGCCAGTAGTTCGACAGGGGGACATAATTCACCCCTCCACTTT.

The chain uses TRBV11-2 and TRBJ1-2; D ambiguous. The CDR3 has 13 amino acids. The V end was cut by 4 bases, the J end by 4 bases, with 10 bases between. CDR1 and CDR2 (germline): SGHAT, FQNNGV. The CDR3 coding sequence is TGTGCCAGCAGCTCGGAGGCAGGCTATGGCTACACCTTC. Residues: CASSSEAGYGYTF.

The V and J genes are TRBV5-1 and TRBJ1-6; D ambiguous. The germline V gene has CDR1 SGHRS and CDR2 YFSETQ. The CDR3 has 13 amino acids. V was clipped by 6 bases and J by 8 bases, with 12 bases between them. The CDR3 loop reads CASTLAGYSPLHF. In nucleotides, the CDR3 is TGCGCCAGCACCCTGGCCGGGTATTCACCCCTCCACTTT.

This chain uses TRBV7-9 with TRBJ2-1, with 7 nucleotides matching TRBD2. This CDR3 comprises 11 residues. V lost 8 bases to trimming and J lost 7 bases; unmatched junction nucleotides: 2. Per germline, CDR1 SEHNR and CDR2 FQNEAQ (reference sequence). In nucleotides, the CDR3 is TGTGCCAGCCGCGGGGGTAATGAGCAGTTCTTC. Translation gives CASRGGNEQFF. The full variable domain, in which reference TRBV7-9 and TRBJ2-1 provide the parts outside the CDR3, is DTGVSQNPRHKITKRGQNVTFRCDPISEHNRLYWYRQTLGQGPEFLTYFQNEAQLEKSRLLSDRFSAERPKGSFSTLEIQRTEQGDSAMYLCASRGGNEQFFGPGTRLTVL.

This clone came up a few times. The chain is built from TRBV5-4 and TRBJ1-6; 8 bases match TRBD1. Germline V gives CDR1 SGHNT, CDR2 YYREEE (reference sequence). After removal of 0 bases from V and 5 bases from J, the junction contained 7 bases not matched to a gene. The length of the CDR3 is 17 residues. CDR3 protein: CASSLDRWTGHNSPLHF. The DNA for the CDR3 is TGTGCCAGCAGCTTGGATAGATGGACAGGGCATAATTCACCCCTCCACTTT. Combining the CDR3 with reference TRBV5-4 and TRBJ1-6 gives the whole variable domain ETGVTQSPTHLIKTRGQQVTLRCSSQSGHNTVSWYQQALGQGPQFIFQYYREEENGRGNFPPRFSGLQFPNYSSELNVNALELDDSALYLCASSLDRWTGHNSPLHFGNGTRLTVT.

The chain combines TRBV3-1 (or the pseudogene TRBV3-2) with TRBJ2-7; the D is unclear. The CDR3 extends over 14 amino acids. Trimming cost V 4 bases and J 6 bases, with 16 bases left between them. Germline CDR1 reads LGHDT; CDR2 reads YNNKEL (reference sequence). CDR3 sequence reads: CASSPSQIVFEQYF. In DNA form, the CDR3 reads TGTGCCAGCAGCCCCTCCCAGATTGTTTTCGAGCAGTACTTC.

This clone came up once. The chain recombines TRBV27 with TRBJ2-7; 7 bases line up with TRBD1. The junction had 9 bases not matched to a gene; V was cut back by 4 bases and J by 3 bases. Germline CDR1 and CDR2: MNHEY and SMNVEV (reference sequence). This CDR3 contains 15 residues. The CDR3 protein is CASSYTGAFNYEQYF. CDR3 DNA: TGTGCCAGCAGTTACACAGGGGCCTTCAACTACGAGCAGTACTTC.

The chain employs TRBV21-1 and TRBJ2-5; the table's D call, TRBD2, has no DNA check behind it. TRBV21-1 is a documented pseudogene. This CDR3 region has 20 residues. The CDR3 DNA is TGTGCCAGCAGCAAAGAACGACAGACAAAAGATCGATGGGGGGAAGAGACCCAGTACTTC. It specifies CASSKERQTKDRWGEETQYF.

This chain connects TRBV14 to TRBJ1-1; D is unclear. In germline, CDR1 is SGHDN, CDR2 FVKESK. The CDR3 runs to 13 residues. V was pared by 5 bases and J by 7 bases, with 14 bases between. The CDR3 spells CASSGSPRVEAFF. The CDR3 DNA follows: TGTGCCAGCAGCGGGTCGCCGAGGGTTGAAGCTTTCTTT.

The genes are TRBV11-2 and TRBJ1-5, with 7 bases identical to TRBD1. The V segment lost 7 bases and the J segment 2 bases; nucleotides outside the gene matches: 5. Germline assignment: CDR1 SGHAT and CDR2 FQNNGV. The CDR3 extends over 14 amino acids. CDR3 nucleotides: TGTGCCAGCACCCCTACAGGGGGCAATCAGCCCCAGCATTTT. This sequence encodes CASTPTGGNQPQHF.

The V call is TRBV15, the J call TRBJ2-1; 7 bases match TRBD2. CDR1 and CDR2 from the germline V gene are LNHNV and YYDKDF (reference sequence). The CDR3 contains 16 residues. V was pared by 1 base and J by 4 bases, with 7 bases of the junction left unmatched. Written as DNA, the CDR3 is TGTGCCACCAGCAGAGTGGCCGGGGGGAGGTACAATGAGCAGTTCTTC. As protein: CATSRVAGGRYNEQFF. The full variable domain, its missing parts supplied by reference TRBV15 and TRBJ2-1, is DAMVIQNPRYQVTQFGKPVTLSCSQTLNHNVMYWYQQKSSQAPKLLFHYYDKDFNNEADTPDNFQSRRPNTSFCFLDIRSPGLGDTAMYLCATSRVAGGRYNEQFFGPGTRLTVL.

The chain has TRBV7-9 and TRBJ2-7, with D possibly TRBD1 on 6 matching bases. Looked up from germline, CDR1 is SEHNR and CDR2 is FQNEAQ (reference sequence). V gave up 1 base and J gave up 4 bases, with 11 bases separating them. The length of the CDR3 is 14 residues. The CDR3 region is CASSLVGQIYEQYF. The CDR3 coding sequence is TGTGCCAGCAGCTTAGTGGGACAAATTTACGAGCAGTACTTC. Full variable domain (rest looked up from reference TRBV7-9 and TRBJ2-7): DTGVSQNPRHKITKRGQNVTFRCDPISEHNRLYWYRQTLGQGPEFLTYFQNEAQLEKSRLLSDRFSAERPKGSFSTLEIQRTEQGDSAMYLCASSLVGQIYEQYFGPGTRLTVT.

V is TRBV21-1 and J is TRBJ2-7; the table's D call of TRBD1 was not tested on the DNA. TRBV21-1 is labeled a pseudogene. This CDR3 comprises 20 residues. The CDR3: CASSKIDQPPPTGYTGEQYF. CDR3 DNA sequence: TGTGCCAGCAGCAAAATCGACCAACCCCCACCGACAGGGTATACGGGAGAGCAGTACTTC.

The V gene is TRBV5-1, the J gene TRBJ2-1, with D maybe TRBD2 (5 bases). Per the germline V gene, CDR1 is SGHRS and CDR2 is YFSETQ. CDR3 length: 16 residues. V gave up 3 bases and J gave up 3 bases, with 16 bases separating them. CDR3 sequence (DNA): TGCGCCAGCAGCTCCTCGGACTCCCCCCGCTACAATGAGCAGTTCTTC. Translating it yields CASSSSDSPRYNEQFF.

CDR3 sequence reads: CASRPGSSYEQYF. The CDR3 DNA follows: TGTGCCAGCAGACCGGGAAGCTCCTACGAGCAGTACTTC. The chain uses TRBV6-5 and TRBJ2-7, with a tentative D call TRBD2 (5 bases). This CDR3 region has 13 residues. Germline CDR1 is MNHEY and CDR2 is SVGAGI. The V end was cut by 6 bases, the J end by 0 bases, with 9 bases between.